This TCR beta chain comes out of a study of T-cell reconstitution after alpha-beta-depleted transplantation in children. The CDR3 is 16 amino acids. Germline values: CDR1 LNHNV, CDR2 YYDKDF (reference sequence). The ends lost 6 bases at V and 3 bases at J; junction bases unmatched: 10. Unique molecular identifiers featured in how the TCRbeta library was prepared. In TCRdb, the PCR reads were re-called with MiXCR into one record per CDR3 protein. The profile shows 200,000 to 300,000 distinct CDR3 sequences, 9.5% to 15% of them singletons. This receptor was obtained from a human donor who donated a stem cell graft to a child with acute lymphoblastic leukemia. This chain uses TRBV15 with TRBJ2-1; 8 bases map to TRBD1. The sequences come from PBMCs from the stem cell graft donor, collected from the stem cell graft. CDR3 nucleotide sequence: TGTGCCACCAGACCGACCGACAGGGGACACTACAATGAGCAGTTCTTC. This gives the protein CATRPTDRGHYNEQFF.